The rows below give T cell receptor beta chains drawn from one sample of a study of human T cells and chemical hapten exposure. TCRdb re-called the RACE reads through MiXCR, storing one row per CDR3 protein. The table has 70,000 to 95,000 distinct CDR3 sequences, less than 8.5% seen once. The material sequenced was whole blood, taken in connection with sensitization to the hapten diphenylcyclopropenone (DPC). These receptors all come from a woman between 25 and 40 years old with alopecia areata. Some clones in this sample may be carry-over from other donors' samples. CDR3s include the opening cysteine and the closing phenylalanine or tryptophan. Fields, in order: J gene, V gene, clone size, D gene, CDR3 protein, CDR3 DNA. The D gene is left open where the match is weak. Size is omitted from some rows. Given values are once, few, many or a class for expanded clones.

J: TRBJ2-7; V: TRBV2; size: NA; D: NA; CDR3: CASSDSPPYEQYF; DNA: TGTGCCAGCAGCGACAGCCCACCCTACGAGCAGTACTTC
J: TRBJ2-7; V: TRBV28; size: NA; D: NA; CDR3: CASSRGLSYEQYF; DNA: TGTGCCAGCAGCAGGGGCCTCTCCTACGAGCAGTACTTC
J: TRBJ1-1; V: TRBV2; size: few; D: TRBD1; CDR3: CASRLGDRGSNTEAFF; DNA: TGTGCCAGCAGACTGGGGGACAGGGGGTCGAACACTGAAGCTTTCTTT
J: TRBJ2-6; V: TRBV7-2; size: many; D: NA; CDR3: CASSLFPRTRANVLTF; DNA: TGTGCCAGCAGCTTATTCCCCAGGACGAGGGCCAACGTCCTGACTTTC
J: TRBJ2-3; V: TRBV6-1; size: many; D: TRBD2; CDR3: CASSETSGGGGTDTQYF; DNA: TGTGCCAGCAGTGAAACTAGCGGGGGGGGGGGGACAGATACGCAGTATTTT
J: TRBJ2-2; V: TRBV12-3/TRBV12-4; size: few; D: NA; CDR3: CASSLWGMQGNTGELFF; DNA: TGTGCCAGCAGCCTTTGGGGCATGCAGGGGAACACCGGGGAGCTGTTTTTT
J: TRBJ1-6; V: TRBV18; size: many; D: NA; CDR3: CASSPPLSPLHF; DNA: TGTGCCAGCTCACCACCGCTCTCACCCCTCCACTTT
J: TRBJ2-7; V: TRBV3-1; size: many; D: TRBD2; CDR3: CASSQRTAKLAGGREQYF; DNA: TGTGCCAGCAGCCAGCGAACCGCAAAACTAGCGGGGGGCCGCGAGCAGTACTTC
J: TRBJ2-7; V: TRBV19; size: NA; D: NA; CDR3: CASSIGGGPYEQYF; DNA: TGTGCCAGTAGTATAGGTGGCGGGCCCTACGAGCAGTACTTC
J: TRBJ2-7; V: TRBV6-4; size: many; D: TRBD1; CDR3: CASSEGTGASYEQYF; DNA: TGTGCCAGCAGTGAAGGGACAGGGGCCTCCTACGAGCAGTACTTC
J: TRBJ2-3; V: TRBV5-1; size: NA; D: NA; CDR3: CASSLQTSTDTQYF; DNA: TGCGCCAGCAGCTTGCAGACTAGCACAGATACGCAGTATTTT
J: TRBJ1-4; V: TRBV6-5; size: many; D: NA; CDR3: CASSYLGGWDEKLFF; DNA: TGTGCCAGCAGTTACCTGGGGGGCTGGGATGAAAAACTGTTTTTT
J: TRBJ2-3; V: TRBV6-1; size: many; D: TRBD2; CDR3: CASSEGLSTDTQYF; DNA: TGTGCCAGCAGTGAGGGACTATCGACAGATACGCAGTATTTT
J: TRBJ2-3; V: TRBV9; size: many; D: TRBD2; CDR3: CASSPETASGYTRRSTDTQYF; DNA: TGTGCCAGCAGCCCAGAGACGGCTAGCGGTTATACGCGAAGAAGCACAGATACGCAGTATTTT
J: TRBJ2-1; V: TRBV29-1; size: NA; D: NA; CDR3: CSVATANEQFF; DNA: TGCAGCGTTGCAACGGCAAATGAGCAGTTCTTC
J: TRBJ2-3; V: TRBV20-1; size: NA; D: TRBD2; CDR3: CSARDPRGGPSDTQYF; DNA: TGCAGTGCTAGAGATCCGCGGGGGGGGCCATCAGATACGCAGTATTTT